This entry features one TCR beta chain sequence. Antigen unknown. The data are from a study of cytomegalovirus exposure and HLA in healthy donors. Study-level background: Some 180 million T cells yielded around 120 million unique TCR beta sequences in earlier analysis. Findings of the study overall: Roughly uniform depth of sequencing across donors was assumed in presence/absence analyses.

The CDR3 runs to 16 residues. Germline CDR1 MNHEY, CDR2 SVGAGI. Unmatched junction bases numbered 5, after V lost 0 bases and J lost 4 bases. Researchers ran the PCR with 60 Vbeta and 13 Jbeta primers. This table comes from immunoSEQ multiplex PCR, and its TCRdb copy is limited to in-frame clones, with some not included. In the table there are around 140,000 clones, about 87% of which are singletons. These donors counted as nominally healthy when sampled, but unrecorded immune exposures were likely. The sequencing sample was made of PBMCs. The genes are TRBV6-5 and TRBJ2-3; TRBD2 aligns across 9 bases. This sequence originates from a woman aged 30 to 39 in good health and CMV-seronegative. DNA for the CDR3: TGTGCCAGCAGTTACTCTCGGCGGGGGGGCCCAGATACGCAGTATTTT. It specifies CASSYSRRGGPDTQYF.